These T cell receptor beta chains were read from a single sample in a study of T cell responses to AZD1222 COVID-19 vaccine. Assay: immunoSEQ multiplex PCR; the TCRdb copy retains only in-frame clones and omits some. Among around 140,000 clones listed, around 90% were seen once. Sequences were derived from peripheral blood, sampled on day 0 of AZD1222 vaccination. These receptors all stem from an adult in good health. The CDR3 runs from the conserved cysteine through the conserved F or W. A D gene is named only where the DNA matches it firmly. Expanded clones get a size class; other rows say once, few or many, or leave the size out.

clone_size: NA
j_call: TRBJ1-5
v_call: TRBV2
d_call: TRBD1
cdr3_aa: CASSEGQGNQPQHF
cdr3_nt: TGTGCCAGCAGTGAGGGACAGGGAAATCAGCCCCAGCATTTT

clone_size: NA
j_call: TRBJ2-3
v_call: TRBV19
d_call: NA
cdr3_aa: CASSVRGLSTDTQYF
cdr3_nt: TGTGCCAGTAGTGTAAGGGGATTAAGCACAGATACGCAGTATTTT

clone_size: NA
j_call: TRBJ2-1
v_call: TRBV27
d_call: TRBD2
cdr3_aa: CASSSPGLAGGWDNEQFF
cdr3_nt: TGTGCCAGCAGTTCCCCGGGGCTAGCGGGGGGTTGGGACAATGAGCAGTTCTTC

clone_size: few
j_call: TRBJ1-2
v_call: TRBV7-2
d_call: NA
cdr3_aa: CASSPDRNYGYTF
cdr3_nt: TGTGCCAGCAGCCCCGACAGGAACTATGGCTACACCTTC

clone_size: once
j_call: TRBJ1-1
v_call: TRBV9
d_call: NA
cdr3_aa: CASSVDRGADTEAFF
cdr3_nt: TGTGCCAGCAGCGTAGATAGGGGGGCAGACACTGAAGCTTTCTTT

clone_size: NA
j_call: TRBJ2-1
v_call: TRBV5-4
d_call: TRBD2
cdr3_aa: CASSQGIAGADEQFF
cdr3_nt: TGTGCCAGCAGCCAAGGGATAGCGGGAGCGGATGAGCAGTTCTTC

clone_size: NA
j_call: TRBJ2-1
v_call: TRBV7-3
d_call: NA
cdr3_aa: CASSVQAPSSYNEQFF
cdr3_nt: TGTGCCAGCAGCGTTCAGGCTCCTAGCTCCTACAATGAGCAGTTCTTC

clone_size: NA
j_call: TRBJ2-7
v_call: TRBV18
d_call: TRBD1
cdr3_aa: CASSPDRGHEQYF
cdr3_nt: TGTGCCAGCTCACCGGACAGGGGCCACGAGCAGTACTTC

clone_size: NA
j_call: TRBJ1-5
v_call: TRBV6-6
d_call: TRBD1
cdr3_aa: CASRRDRRINQPQHF
cdr3_nt: TGTGCCAGCAGGAGGGACAGGAGAATCAATCAGCCCCAGCATTTT

clone_size: NA
j_call: TRBJ2-7
v_call: TRBV5-4
d_call: NA
cdr3_aa: CASSLPNYEQYF
cdr3_nt: TGTGCCAGCAGCCTACCGAACTACGAGCAGTACTTC

clone_size: NA
j_call: TRBJ2-7
v_call: TRBV20-1
d_call: NA
cdr3_aa: CSASDAYEQYF
cdr3_nt: TGCAGTGCTTCGGACGCCTACGAGCAGTACTTC

clone_size: NA
j_call: TRBJ1-6
v_call: TRBV5-6
d_call: NA
cdr3_aa: CASSFADRDSPLHF
cdr3_nt: TGTGCCAGCAGCTTCGCGGACAGAGATTCACCCCTCCACTTT

clone_size: NA
j_call: TRBJ2-3
v_call: TRBV6-2/TRBV6-3
d_call: NA
cdr3_aa: CASSAGTSVSTDTQYF
cdr3_nt: TGTGCCAGCAGTGCTGGGACTTCAGTTAGCACAGATACGCAGTATTTT

clone_size: NA
j_call: TRBJ2-7
v_call: TRBV30
d_call: NA
cdr3_aa: CAWRDWGAGPGEQYF
cdr3_nt: TGTGCCTGGAGGGATTGGGGAGCGGGTCCGGGGGAGCAGTACTTC

clone_size: NA
j_call: TRBJ2-3
v_call: TRBV12-5
d_call: TRBD2
cdr3_aa: CASGLVYYMSGLAVRNQYF
cdr3_nt: TGTGCTAGTGGTTTGGTTTATTATATGTCGGGACTAGCAGTCAGGAACCAGTATTTT

clone_size: NA
j_call: TRBJ2-1
v_call: TRBV7-6
d_call: TRBD2
cdr3_aa: CASSLTSGIYNEQFF
cdr3_nt: TGTGCCAGCAGCTTAACTAGCGGGATTTACAATGAGCAGTTCTTC

clone_size: few
j_call: TRBJ1-5
v_call: TRBV6-5
d_call: TRBD1
cdr3_aa: CASSYSGQGRQPQHF
cdr3_nt: TGTGCCAGCAGTTACTCCGGACAGGGGAGACAGCCCCAGCATTTT

clone_size: NA
j_call: TRBJ1-1
v_call: TRBV4-2
d_call: NA
cdr3_aa: CASSQSRGPEAFF
cdr3_nt: TGTGCCAGCAGCCAGAGCCGCGGGCCTGAAGCTTTCTTT

clone_size: NA
j_call: TRBJ2-5
v_call: TRBV5-4
d_call: NA
cdr3_aa: CASSLGGTLETQYF
cdr3_nt: TGTGCCAGCAGCTTGGGGGGGACGTTGGAGACCCAGTACTTC

clone_size: NA
j_call: TRBJ1-1
v_call: TRBV24-1
d_call: NA
cdr3_aa: CATTKGTHTEAFF
cdr3_nt: TGTGCCACCACCAAGGGGACACACACTGAAGCTTTCTTT

clone_size: NA
j_call: TRBJ2-5
v_call: TRBV11-2
d_call: TRBD1
cdr3_aa: CASSSDRVGETQYF
cdr3_nt: TGTGCCAGCAGCTCGGACAGGGTGGGGGAGACCCAGTACTTC

clone_size: NA
j_call: TRBJ2-5
v_call: TRBV5-6
d_call: TRBD1
cdr3_aa: CASSPGTGKQETQYF
cdr3_nt: TGTGCCAGCAGCCCCGGGACAGGTAAACAAGAGACCCAGTACTTC

clone_size: NA
j_call: TRBJ1-2
v_call: TRBV10-3
d_call: NA
cdr3_aa: CAISEGDGRVYGYTF
cdr3_nt: TGTGCCATCAGTGAGGGCGACGGGAGGGTCTATGGCTACACCTTC

clone_size: NA
j_call: TRBJ1-2
v_call: TRBV4-1
d_call: TRBD1
cdr3_aa: CASTPSRDRNNYGYTF
cdr3_nt: TGCGCCAGCACCCCGAGCCGGGACAGAAATAACTATGGCTACACCTTC

clone_size: NA
j_call: TRBJ1-1
v_call: TRBV28
d_call: NA
cdr3_aa: CASSSMLELPMNTEAFF
cdr3_nt: TGTGCCAGCAGTTCAATGCTGGAGTTGCCGATGAACACTGAAGCTTTCTTT

clone_size: NA
j_call: TRBJ1-1
v_call: TRBV7-3
d_call: NA
cdr3_aa: CASSPVGRTEAFF
cdr3_nt: TGTGCCAGCAGCCCTGTTGGACGCACTGAAGCTTTCTTT

clone_size: NA
j_call: TRBJ1-2
v_call: TRBV6-5
d_call: NA
cdr3_aa: CASSYGVRVNYGYTF
cdr3_nt: TGTGCCAGCAGTTACGGGGTCCGAGTTAACTATGGCTACACCTTC